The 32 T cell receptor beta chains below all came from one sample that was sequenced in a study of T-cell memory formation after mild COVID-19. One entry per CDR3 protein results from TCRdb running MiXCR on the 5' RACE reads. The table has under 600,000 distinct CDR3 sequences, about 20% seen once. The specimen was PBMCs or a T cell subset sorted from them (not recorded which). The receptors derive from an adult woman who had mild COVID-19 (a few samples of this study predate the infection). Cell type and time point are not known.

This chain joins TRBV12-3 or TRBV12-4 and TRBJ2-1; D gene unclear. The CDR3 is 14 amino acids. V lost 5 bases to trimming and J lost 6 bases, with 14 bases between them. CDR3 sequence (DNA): TGTGCCAGCAGTCCGCGGCCGACCCCCAATGAGCAGTTCTTC. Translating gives CASSPRPTPNEQFF.

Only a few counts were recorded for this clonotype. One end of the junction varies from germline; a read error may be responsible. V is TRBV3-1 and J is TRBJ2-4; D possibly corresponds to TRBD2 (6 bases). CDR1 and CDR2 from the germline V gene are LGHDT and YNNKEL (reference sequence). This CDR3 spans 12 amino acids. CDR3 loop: CASSQASANAHF. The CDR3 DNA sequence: TGTGCCAGCAGCCAAGCTAGCGCCAACGCTCACTTC.

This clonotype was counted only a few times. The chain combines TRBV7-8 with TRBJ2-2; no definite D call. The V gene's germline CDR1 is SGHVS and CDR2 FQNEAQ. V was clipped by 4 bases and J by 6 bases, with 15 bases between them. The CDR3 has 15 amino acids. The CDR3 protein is CASSYRKFSAGELFF. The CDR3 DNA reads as TGTGCCAGCAGCTACCGGAAATTCTCGGCCGGGGAGCTGTTTTTT.

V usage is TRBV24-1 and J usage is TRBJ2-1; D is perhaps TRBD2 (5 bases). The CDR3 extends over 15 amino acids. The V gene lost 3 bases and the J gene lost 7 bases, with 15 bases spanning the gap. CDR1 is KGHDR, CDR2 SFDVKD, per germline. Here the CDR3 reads CATSDIGLAGNEQFF. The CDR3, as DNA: TGTGCCACCAGTGATATCGGGCTAGCTGGGAATGAGCAGTTCTTC.

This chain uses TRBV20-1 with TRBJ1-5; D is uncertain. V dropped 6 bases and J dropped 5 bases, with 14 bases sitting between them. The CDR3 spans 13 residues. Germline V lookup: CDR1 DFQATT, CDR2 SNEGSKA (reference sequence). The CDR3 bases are TGCAGTGCCAAAACAGCGTTCGATCAGCCCCAGCATTTT. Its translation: CSAKTAFDQPQHF.

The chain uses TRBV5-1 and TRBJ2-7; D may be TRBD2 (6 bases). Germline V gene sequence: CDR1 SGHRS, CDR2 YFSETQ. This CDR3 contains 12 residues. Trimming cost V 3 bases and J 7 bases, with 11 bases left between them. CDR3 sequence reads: CASSSGLLEQYF. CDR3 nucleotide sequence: TGCGCCAGCAGCTCGGGACTCCTGGAGCAGTACTTC.

The CDR3 region has the DNA TGTGCCAGCAGCCAAGACTTAAACAGGGGAAGGTACGAGCAGTACTTC. Its translation is CASSQDLNRGRYEQYF. The chain carries TRBV4-2 and TRBJ2-7, with 7 bases identical to TRBD1. With V trimmed by 0 bases and J by 4 bases, 9 bases remained unmatched. Germline CDR1 is LGHNA and CDR2 is YNFKEQ. CDR3 length equals 16 residues.

This CDR3 is CASRDRGQTYEQYF. The CDR3 DNA reads as TGTGCCAGCAGGGACAGGGGCCAGACCTACGAGCAGTACTTC. The genes are TRBV25-1 and TRBJ2-7; 9 bases line up with TRBD1. The CDR3 has 14 amino acids. Germline V lookup: CDR1 MGHDK, CDR2 SYGVNS. V lost 6 bases to trimming and J lost 2 bases; unmatched junction nucleotides: 5.

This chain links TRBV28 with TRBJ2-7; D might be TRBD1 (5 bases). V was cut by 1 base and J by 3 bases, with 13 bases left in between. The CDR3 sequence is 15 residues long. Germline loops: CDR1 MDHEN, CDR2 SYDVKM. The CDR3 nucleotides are TGTGCCAGCAGTTTATTATGGAGACAGCACTACGAGCAGTACTTC. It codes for CASSLLWRQHYEQYF.

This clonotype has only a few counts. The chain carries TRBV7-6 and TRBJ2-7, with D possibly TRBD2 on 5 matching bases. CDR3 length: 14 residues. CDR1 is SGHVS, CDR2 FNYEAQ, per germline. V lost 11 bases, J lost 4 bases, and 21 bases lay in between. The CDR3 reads CAPAPPTRNYEQYF. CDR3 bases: TGTGCCCCAGCACCCCCCACTAGGAATTACGAGCAGTACTTC.

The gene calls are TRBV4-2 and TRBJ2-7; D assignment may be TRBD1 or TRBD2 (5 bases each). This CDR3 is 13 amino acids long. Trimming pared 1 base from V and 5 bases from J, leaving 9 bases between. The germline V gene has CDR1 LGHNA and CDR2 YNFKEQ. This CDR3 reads CASSQGRGDEQYF. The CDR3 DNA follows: TGTGCCAGCAGCCAAGGGCGAGGGGACGAGCAGTACTTC.

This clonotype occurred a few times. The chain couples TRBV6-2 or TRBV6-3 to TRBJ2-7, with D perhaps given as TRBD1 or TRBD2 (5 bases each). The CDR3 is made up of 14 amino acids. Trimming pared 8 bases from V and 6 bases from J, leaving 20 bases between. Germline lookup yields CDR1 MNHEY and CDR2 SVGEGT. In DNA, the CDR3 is TGTGCCAGCGGTCCGGGACCCCGCCACTCCGAGCAGTACTTC. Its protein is CASGPGPRHSEQYF.

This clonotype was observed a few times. The CDR3 reads CASSDLIGRGEKLFF. CDR3 nucleotide sequence: TGTGCCAGCAGTGATCTAATCGGGAGGGGGGAAAAACTGTTTTTT. V gene TRBV6-1 combines with J gene TRBJ1-4, with D possibly TRBD1 on 6 matching bases. CDR1 is MNHNS, CDR2 SASEGT, per germline. The length of the CDR3 is 15 residues. Trimming stripped 3 bases from V and 8 bases from J, with 16 bases between.

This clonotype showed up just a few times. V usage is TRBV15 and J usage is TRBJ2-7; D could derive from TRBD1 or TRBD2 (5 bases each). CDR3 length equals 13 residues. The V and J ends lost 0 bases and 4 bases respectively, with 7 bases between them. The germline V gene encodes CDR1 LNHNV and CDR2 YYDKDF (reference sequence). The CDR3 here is CATSRDEGYEQYF. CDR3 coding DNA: TGTGCCACCAGCAGAGATGAGGGGTACGAGCAGTACTTC.

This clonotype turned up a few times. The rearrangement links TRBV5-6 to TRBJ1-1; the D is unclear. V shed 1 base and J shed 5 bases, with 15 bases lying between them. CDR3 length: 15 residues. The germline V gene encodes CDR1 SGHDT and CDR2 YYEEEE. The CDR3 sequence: CASSLSALRRTEAFF. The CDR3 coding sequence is TGTGCCAGCAGCTTGTCGGCTCTAAGGAGGACTGAAGCTTTCTTT.

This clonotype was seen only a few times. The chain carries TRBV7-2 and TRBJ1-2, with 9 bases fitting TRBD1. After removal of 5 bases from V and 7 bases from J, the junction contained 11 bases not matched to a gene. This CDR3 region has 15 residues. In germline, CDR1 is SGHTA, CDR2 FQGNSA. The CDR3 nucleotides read TGTGCCAGCAGCCCACAAACAGGGGGCATGGCTGGCTACACCTTC. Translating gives CASSPQTGGMAGYTF.

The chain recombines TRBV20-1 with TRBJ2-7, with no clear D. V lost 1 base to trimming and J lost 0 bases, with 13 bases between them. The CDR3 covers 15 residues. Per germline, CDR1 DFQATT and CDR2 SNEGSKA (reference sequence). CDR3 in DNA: TGCAGTGCTAGAGCCTGGCAGCCCCTCTCCTACGAGCAGTACTTC. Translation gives CSARAWQPLSYEQYF.

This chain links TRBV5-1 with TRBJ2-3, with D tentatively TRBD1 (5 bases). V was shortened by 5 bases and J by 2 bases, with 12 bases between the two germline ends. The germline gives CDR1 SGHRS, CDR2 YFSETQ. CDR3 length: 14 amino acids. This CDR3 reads CASSRGDHTDTQYF. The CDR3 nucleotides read TGCGCCAGCAGTAGGGGCGACCACACAGATACGCAGTATTTT.

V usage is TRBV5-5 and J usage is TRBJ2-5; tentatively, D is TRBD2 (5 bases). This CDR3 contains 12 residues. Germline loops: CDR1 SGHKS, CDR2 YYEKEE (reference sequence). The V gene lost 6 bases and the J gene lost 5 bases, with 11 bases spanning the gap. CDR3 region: CASISTGETQYF. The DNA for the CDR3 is TGTGCCAGCATCTCAACGGGGGAGACCCAGTACTTC.

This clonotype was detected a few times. The CDR3 DNA sequence: TGTGCCACCAGCAGAGGATCAAACGTGTACCAAGAGACCCAGTACTTC. Its protein is CATSRGSNVYQETQYF. This rearrangement joins TRBV15 to TRBJ2-5, with D hard to call. The CDR3 spans 16 residues. The V end was cut by 1 base, the J end by 0 bases, with 12 bases between. Looked up from germline, CDR1 is LNHNV and CDR2 is YYDKDF (reference sequence).

The CDR3 DNA is TGCGCCAGCAGCCCTCAATTCGACAGGGTTGGTTTCACTGAAGCTTTCTTT. Protein product: CASSPQFDRVGFTEAFF. The J gene is TRBJ1-1, the V gene TRBV5-1; the match to TRBD1 covers 7 bases. CDR1 is SGHRS and CDR2 is YFSETQ in the germline V gene. There are 17 residues in the CDR3. Trimming took 4 bases from V and 4 from J; bases not matched to a gene: 16.

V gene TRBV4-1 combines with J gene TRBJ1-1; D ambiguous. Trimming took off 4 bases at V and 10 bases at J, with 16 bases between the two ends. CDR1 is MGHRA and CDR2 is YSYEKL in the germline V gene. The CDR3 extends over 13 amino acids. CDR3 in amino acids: CASSPRDARGAFF. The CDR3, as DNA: TGCGCCAGCAGCCCCCGTGATGCGCGCGGAGCTTTCTTT.

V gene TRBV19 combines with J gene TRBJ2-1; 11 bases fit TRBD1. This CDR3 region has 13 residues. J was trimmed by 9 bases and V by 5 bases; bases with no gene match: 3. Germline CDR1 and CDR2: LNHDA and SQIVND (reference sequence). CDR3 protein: CASSPGQGVEQFF. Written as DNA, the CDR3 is TGTGCCAGTAGTCCGGGACAGGGGGTTGAGCAGTTCTTC.

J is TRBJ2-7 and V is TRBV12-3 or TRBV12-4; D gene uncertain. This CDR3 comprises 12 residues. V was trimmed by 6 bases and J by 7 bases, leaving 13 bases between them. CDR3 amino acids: CASSSRFDEQYF. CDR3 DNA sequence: TGTGCCAGCAGCTCCCGGTTTGATGAGCAGTACTTC.

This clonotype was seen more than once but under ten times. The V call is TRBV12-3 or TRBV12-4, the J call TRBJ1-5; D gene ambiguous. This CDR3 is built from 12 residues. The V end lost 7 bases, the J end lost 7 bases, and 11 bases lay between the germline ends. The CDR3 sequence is CASTNSRQPQHF. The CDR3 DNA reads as TGTGCCAGCACAAATAGCAGGCAGCCCCAGCATTTT.

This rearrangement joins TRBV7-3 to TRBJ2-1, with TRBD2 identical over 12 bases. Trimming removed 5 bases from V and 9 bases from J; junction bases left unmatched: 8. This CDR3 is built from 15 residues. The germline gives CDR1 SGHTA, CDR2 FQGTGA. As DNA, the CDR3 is TGTGCCAGCAGCCTGCCGGCTAGCGGGAGGGGTGAGCAGTTCTTC. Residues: CASSLPASGRGEQFF.

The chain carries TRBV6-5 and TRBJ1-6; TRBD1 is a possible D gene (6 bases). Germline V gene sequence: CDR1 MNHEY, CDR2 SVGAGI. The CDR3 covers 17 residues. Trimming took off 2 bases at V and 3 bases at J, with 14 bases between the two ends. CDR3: CASSYTGRGNYNSPLHF. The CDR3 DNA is TGTGCCAGCAGTTACACTGGCAGGGGCAACTATAATTCACCCCTCCACTTT.

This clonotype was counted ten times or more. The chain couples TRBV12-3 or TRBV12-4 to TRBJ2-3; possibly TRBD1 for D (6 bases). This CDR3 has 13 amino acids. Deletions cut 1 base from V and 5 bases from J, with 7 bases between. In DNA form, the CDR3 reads TGTGCCAGCAGTTTAGGGGGGCGAGATACGCAGTATTTT. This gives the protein CASSLGGRDTQYF.

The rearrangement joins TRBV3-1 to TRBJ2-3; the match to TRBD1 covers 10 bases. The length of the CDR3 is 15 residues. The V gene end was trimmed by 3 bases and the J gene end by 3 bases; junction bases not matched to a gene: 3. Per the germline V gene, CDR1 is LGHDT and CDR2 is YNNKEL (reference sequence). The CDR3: CASSQGTGETDTQYF. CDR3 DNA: TGTGCCAGCAGCCAGGGGACAGGGGAGACAGATACGCAGTATTTT.

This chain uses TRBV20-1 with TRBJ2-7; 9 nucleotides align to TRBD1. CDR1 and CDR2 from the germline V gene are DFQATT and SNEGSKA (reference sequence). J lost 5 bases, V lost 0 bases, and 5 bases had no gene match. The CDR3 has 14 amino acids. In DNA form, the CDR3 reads TGCAGTGCTAGAGATATAACAGGGGGCAACGAGCAGTACTTC. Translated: CSARDITGGNEQYF.

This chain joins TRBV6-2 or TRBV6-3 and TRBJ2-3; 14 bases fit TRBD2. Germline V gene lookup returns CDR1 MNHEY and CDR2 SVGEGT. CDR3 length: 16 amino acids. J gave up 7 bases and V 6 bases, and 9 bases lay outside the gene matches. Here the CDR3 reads CASSRGLAGEAYTQYF. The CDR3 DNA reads TGTGCCAGCAGCCGGGGACTAGCGGGAGAGGCGTATACGCAGTATTTT.

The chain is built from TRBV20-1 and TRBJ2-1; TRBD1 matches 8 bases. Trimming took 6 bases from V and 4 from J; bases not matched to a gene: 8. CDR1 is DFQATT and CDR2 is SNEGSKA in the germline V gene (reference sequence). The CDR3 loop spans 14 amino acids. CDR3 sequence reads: CSATGDGGYNEQFF. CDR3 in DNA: TGCAGTGCGACAGGGGACGGTGGGTACAATGAGCAGTTCTTC.